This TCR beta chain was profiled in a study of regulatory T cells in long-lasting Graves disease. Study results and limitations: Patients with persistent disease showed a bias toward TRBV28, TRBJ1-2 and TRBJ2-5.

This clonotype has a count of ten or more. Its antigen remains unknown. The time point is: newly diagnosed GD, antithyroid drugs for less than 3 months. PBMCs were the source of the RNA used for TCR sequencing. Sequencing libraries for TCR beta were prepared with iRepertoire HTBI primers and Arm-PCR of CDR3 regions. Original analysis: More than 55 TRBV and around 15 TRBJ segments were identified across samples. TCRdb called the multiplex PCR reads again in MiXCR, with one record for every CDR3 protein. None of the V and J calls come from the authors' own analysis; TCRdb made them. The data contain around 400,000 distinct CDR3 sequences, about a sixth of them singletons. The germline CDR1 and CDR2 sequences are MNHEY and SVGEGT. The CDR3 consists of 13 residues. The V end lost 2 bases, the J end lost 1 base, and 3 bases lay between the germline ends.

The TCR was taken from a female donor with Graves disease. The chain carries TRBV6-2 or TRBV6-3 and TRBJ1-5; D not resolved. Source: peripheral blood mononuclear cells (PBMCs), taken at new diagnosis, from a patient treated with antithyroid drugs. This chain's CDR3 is CASSYDSNQPQHF. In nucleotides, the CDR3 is TGTGCCAGCAGTTACGACAGCAATCAGCCCCAGCATTTT.